This TCR beta chain was retrieved from a study of shared clonotypes between healthy human individuals. The V end lost 2 bases, the J end lost 8 bases, and 21 bases lay between the germline ends. Germline CDR1 and CDR2: KGHSH and LQKENI. The CDR3 length is 16 residues. Here immunoSEQ multiplex PCR was the method, and the copy in TCRdb shows in-frame clones only, minus some. This table has fewer than 200,000 clones, 90% to 95% appearing once. The clonotype was recovered from a woman in her twenties or thirties in good health. Sample: naive CD4+ T cells sorted from blood. Stated subset: CD45RA+ positively selected. The chain couples TRBV18 to TRBJ1-2; the D is unclear. The CDR3 protein is CASSPAYLAGALGYTF. The CDR3 coding sequence is TGTGCCAGCTCACCAGCCTACTTGGCAGGCGCCCTAGGCTACACCTTC.